A selection of T cell receptor beta chains follows, all from one sample in a study of cytomegalovirus exposure and HLA in healthy donors. Using immunoSEQ multiplex PCR, the repertoire was profiled, and TCRdb retains in-frame clones only, with some absent. The sample shows 150,000 to 200,000 clones, approximately 76% of them seen only once. The sample comprised PBMCs. These receptor sequences come from a female donor in good health and CMV-seronegative. Both conserved end residues are trimmed from each CDR3.

j_gene: TRBJ2-1; v_gene: TRBV19; CDR3aa: ASSHGGAFNEQF
j_gene: TRBJ1-3; v_gene: TRBV5-4; CDR3aa: ASSMGGAGGDTIY
j_gene: TRBJ2-7; v_gene: TRBV7-9; CDR3aa: ASSRPETSYEQY
j_gene: TRBJ2-1; v_gene: TRBV25-1; CDR3aa: ASTYRVNEQF
j_gene: TRBJ1-5; v_gene: TRBV5-8; CDR3aa: ASSGSQPQH
j_gene: TRBJ1-2; v_gene: TRBV5-4; CDR3aa: ASRLAGTGGNYGYT
j_gene: TRBJ2-6; v_gene: TRBV28; CDR3aa: ATPEVAGANVLT
j_gene: TRBJ2-1; v_gene: TRBV29-1; CDR3aa: SVESSGRAQNEQF
j_gene: NA; v_gene: TRBV5-4; CDR3aa: ASSGTGDYEQY
j_gene: TRBJ2-2; v_gene: TRBV11-2; CDR3aa: ASSLIGGSTGELF
j_gene: TRBJ2-7; v_gene: TRBV2; CDR3aa: ASSESEQGIYEQY
j_gene: TRBJ2-7; v_gene: TRBV5-4; CDR3aa: ASSTRTGYYEQY
j_gene: TRBJ2-1; v_gene: TRBV27; CDR3aa: ASSLSAPPRGGLTYNEQF
j_gene: TRBJ1-5; v_gene: TRBV19; CDR3aa: ASSMMGLRKGQH
j_gene: TRBJ1-1; v_gene: TRBV6-6; CDR3aa: ATRQGGTEAF
j_gene: TRBJ2-1; v_gene: TRBV5-6; CDR3aa: ASSLRITGWNEQF
j_gene: TRBJ2-3; v_gene: TRBV1; CDR3aa: TSSQDDRREVTGEQY
j_gene: TRBJ2-1; v_gene: TRBV7-9; CDR3aa: ASSLGTGFSYNEQF
j_gene: TRBJ2-1; v_gene: TRBV6-4; CDR3aa: ASSRGTGLYNEQF
j_gene: TRBJ1-2; v_gene: TRBV20-1; CDR3aa: SARTGYGYT
j_gene: TRBJ1-4; v_gene: TRBV5-1; CDR3aa: ASSLGGQGEKLF
j_gene: TRBJ2-5; v_gene: TRBV6-6; CDR3aa: ASRIEETQY
j_gene: TRBJ2-2; v_gene: TRBV10-3; CDR3aa: AARREGVTGELF
j_gene: TRBJ1-3; v_gene: TRBV5-1; CDR3aa: ASKGDSSGNTIY
j_gene: TRBJ1-2; v_gene: TRBV7-6; CDR3aa: ASSLDHPGNYGYT
j_gene: TRBJ2-1; v_gene: TRBV5-1; CDR3aa: ASSPGEGGAVNEQF
j_gene: TRBJ2-5; v_gene: TRBV5-1; CDR3aa: ASRGASGLETQY
j_gene: TRBJ2-2; v_gene: TRBV6-6; CDR3aa: ASSSQGPTGELF
j_gene: TRBJ2-3; v_gene: TRBV29-1; CDR3aa: SVAGPASGREDTQY
j_gene: TRBJ2-7; v_gene: TRBV29-1; CDR3aa: SVGGVEDRAYEQY
j_gene: TRBJ1-3; v_gene: TRBV19; CDR3aa: ASSKRELTSGNTIY
j_gene: TRBJ2-1; v_gene: TRBV7-3; CDR3aa: ASSLEGLAGGPHSGKQF
j_gene: TRBJ2-5; v_gene: TRBV5-4; CDR3aa: ASSQTSGGPRETQY
j_gene: TRBJ1-2; v_gene: TRBV5-6; CDR3aa: ASSSLTGGAGYT
j_gene: TRBJ2-2; v_gene: TRBV5-1; CDR3aa: ASSSISLRLAGAGELF
j_gene: TRBJ2-1; v_gene: TRBV19; CDR3aa: ASSWTSPEQF
j_gene: TRBJ1-2; v_gene: TRBV13; CDR3aa: ASSLGRTNYGYT
j_gene: TRBJ1-2; v_gene: TRBV5-1; CDR3aa: ASSLTGGSGYT
j_gene: TRBJ1-5; v_gene: TRBV2; CDR3aa: ASRPQGFQPQH
j_gene: TRBJ1-4; v_gene: TRBV18; CDR3aa: ASSLGRGKSEKLF
j_gene: TRBJ1-1; v_gene: TRBV7-9; CDR3aa: ASSSQGTANTEAF
j_gene: TRBJ1-3; v_gene: TRBV4-2; CDR3aa: ASSQVTVSSGNTIY